This passage covers 4 T cell receptor beta chains from one sample sequenced in a study of patients and donors after allogeneic stem cell transplantation. TCRdb independently ran MiXCR on the RT-PCR reads; one entry per CDR3 protein. The table lists more than 850,000 distinct CDR3 sequences, 18% of them singletons, with under 6.5% in the top ten. The material sequenced was blood, either unsorted or a sorted T cell fraction (not recorded which). The source is a human donor who was either an allogeneic HSCT recipient or a stem cell or donor lymphocyte infusion donor (not recorded which). It is not recorded whose cells these are; they may come from a transplant donor.

The chain is built from TRBV4-1 and TRBJ2-7; D gene uncertain. Per the germline V gene, CDR1 is MGHRA and CDR2 is YSYEKL. The ends were cut back, 4 bases at V and 3 bases at J, with 16 bases in the middle. The CDR3 sequence is 15 residues long. CDR3 nucleotide sequence: TGCGCCAGCAGCCTATCTCCCGGGCTCGGCTACGAGCAGTACTTC. Translated, it gives CASSLSPGLGYEQYF.

This clonotype has a handful of counts. This chain uses TRBV24-1 with TRBJ2-3; perhaps D is TRBD1 or TRBD2 (5 bases each). Trimming left V 4 bases short and J 8 bases short, with 21 bases between. The CDR3 totals 16 residues. Germline V gene data show CDR1 as KGHDR and CDR2 as SFDVKD. CDR3 residues: CATSERQWEFRGTQYF. The CDR3 DNA sequence: TGTGCCACCAGTGAGCGACAGTGGGAGTTTCGCGGTACGCAGTATTTT.

This clonotype occurred a few times. V and J are TRBV12-3 or TRBV12-4 and TRBJ1-6; D not certain. The V and J ends lost 4 bases and 6 bases respectively, with 13 bases between them. The CDR3 is made up of 15 amino acids. The CDR3 spells CASSSYTDPNSPLHF. The CDR3 coding sequence is TGTGCCAGCAGTTCCTACACGGATCCTAATTCACCCCTCCACTTT.

The rearrangement links TRBV18 to TRBJ2-5, with D possibly TRBD1 on 6 matching bases. V dropped 5 bases and J dropped 4 bases, with 11 bases sitting between them. The germline gives CDR1 KGHSH, CDR2 LQKENI. The CDR3 has 13 amino acids. CDR3 coding DNA: TGTGCCAGCTCAACCCAAGGGGGAGAGACCCAGTACTTC. This sequence encodes CASSTQGGETQYF.